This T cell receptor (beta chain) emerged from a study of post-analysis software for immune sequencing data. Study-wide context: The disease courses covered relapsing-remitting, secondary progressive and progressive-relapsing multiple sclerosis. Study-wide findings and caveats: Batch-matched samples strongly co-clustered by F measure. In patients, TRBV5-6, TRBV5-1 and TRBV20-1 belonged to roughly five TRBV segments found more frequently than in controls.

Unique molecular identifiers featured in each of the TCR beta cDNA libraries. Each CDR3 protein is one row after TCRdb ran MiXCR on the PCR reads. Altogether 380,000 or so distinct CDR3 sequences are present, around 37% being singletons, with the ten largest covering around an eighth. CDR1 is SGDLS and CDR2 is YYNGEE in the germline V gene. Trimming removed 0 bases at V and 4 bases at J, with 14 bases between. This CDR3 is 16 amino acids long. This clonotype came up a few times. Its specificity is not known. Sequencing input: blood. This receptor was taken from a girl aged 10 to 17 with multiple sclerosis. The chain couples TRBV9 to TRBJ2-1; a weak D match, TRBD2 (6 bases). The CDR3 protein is CASSVEWRGMYNEQFF. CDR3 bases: TGTGCCAGCAGCGTAGAGTGGCGGGGTATGTACAATGAGCAGTTCTTC.